The rows below give T cell receptor beta chains drawn from one sample of a study of blood T cell repertoires in COVID-19. Here immunoSEQ multiplex PCR was the method, and the copy in TCRdb shows in-frame clones only, minus some. This repertoire shows 100,000 or so clones, roughly 79% found once; its top ten account for less than 11%. Sequencing was carried out using peripheral blood. Receptor source: a human donor in a cohort sampled during active COVID-19. CDR3s include the opening cysteine and the closing phenylalanine or tryptophan. Each record gives: D gene, CDR3 length, clone size, J gene, V gene, CDR3 protein, CDR3 DNA. D genes are given only for firm matches. For some rows the clone size is stated as once, few or many, or as a class when expanded; others skip it.

-,14,-,TRBJ1-3,TRBV3-1/TRBV3-2,CASSQDSSGNTIYF,TGTGCCAGCAGCCAAGATAGCTCTGGAAACACCATATATTTT
-,13,-,TRBJ1-6,TRBV7-6,CASSRDKNSPLHF,TGTGCCAGCTCCCGGGACAAAAATTCACCCCTCCACTTT
TRBD2,14,-,TRBJ2-7,TRBV6-6,CASRRSGRSYEQYF,TGTGCCAGCAGAAGAAGCGGGAGGTCCTACGAGCAGTACTTC
-,12,-,TRBJ2-5,TRBV9,CASSTSQETQYF,TGTGCCAGCAGCACATCCCAAGAGACCCAGTACTTC
-,14,-,TRBJ2-5,TRBV7-9,CASSLGEHGETQYF,TGTGCCAGCAGCTTAGGGGAGCACGGGGAGACCCAGTACTTC
-,12,once,TRBJ1-4,TRBV30,CASAATNEKLFF,TGTGCCAGCGCTGCAACTAATGAAAAACTGTTTTTT
-,16,-,TRBJ1-5,TRBV4-1,CASSQVVQHSNQPQHF,TGCGCCAGCAGCCAAGTGGTACAGCATAGCAATCAGCCCCAGCATTTT
-,11,-,TRBJ2-5,TRBV20-1,CSAETLETQYF,TGCAGTGCGGAGACCCTGGAGACCCAGTACTTC
TRBD1,13,-,TRBJ1-1,TRBV4-1,CASRPTGGTEAFF,TGCGCCAGCAGGCCGACAGGGGGCACTGAAGCTTTCTTT
TRBD1,17,-,TRBJ1-3,TRBV10-3,CAISEGQGANSGNTIYF,TGTGCCATCAGTGAAGGACAGGGCGCAAACTCTGGAAACACCATATATTTT
-,13,few,TRBJ2-7,TRBV27,CASSLVAGEGQYF,TGTGCCAGCAGTTTAGTAGCCGGGGAAGGGCAGTACTTC
TRBD2,15,-,TRBJ2-3,TRBV15,CATSSSGVALDTQYF,TGTGCCACCAGCTCTAGCGGGGTTGCGTTGGATACGCAGTATTTT
-,13,-,TRBJ2-1,TRBV19,CASQMWGVDEQFF,TGTGCCAGTCAAATGTGGGGAGTCGATGAGCAGTTCTTC
TRBD1,14,-,TRBJ2-7,TRBV5-6,CASSRGQGTREQYF,TGTGCCAGCAGCAGGGGACAGGGGACGAGGGAGCAGTACTTC
-,17,-,TRBJ2-7,TRBV11-3,CASSFNPARQAISEQYF,TGTGCCAGCAGCTTTAACCCCGCTAGACAGGCTATCAGCGAGCAGTACTTC
-,18,-,TRBJ2-3,TRBV18,CASSPRFQGITSTDTQYF,TGTGCCAGCTCACCGAGATTCCAGGGGATCACTAGCACAGATACGCAGTATTTT